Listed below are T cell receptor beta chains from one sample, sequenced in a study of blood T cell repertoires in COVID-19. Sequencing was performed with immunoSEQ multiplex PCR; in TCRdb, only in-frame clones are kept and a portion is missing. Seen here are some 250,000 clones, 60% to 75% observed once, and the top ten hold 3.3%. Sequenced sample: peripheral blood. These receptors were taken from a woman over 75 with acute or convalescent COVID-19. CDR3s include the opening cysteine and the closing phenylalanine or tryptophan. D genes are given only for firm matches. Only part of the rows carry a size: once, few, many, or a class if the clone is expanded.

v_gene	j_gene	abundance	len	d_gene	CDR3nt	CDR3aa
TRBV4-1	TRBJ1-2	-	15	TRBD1	TGCGCCAGCAGCCAAGGTGGGACAGTCTACTATGGCTACACCTTC	CASSQGGTVYYGYTF
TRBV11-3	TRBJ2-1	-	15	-	TGTGCCAGCAGCCGGGGTAGCGGACCCTACAATGAGCAGTTCTTC	CASSRGSGPYNEQFF
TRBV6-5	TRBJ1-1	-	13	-	TGTGCCAGCAGGCGCGGACAGAACACTGAAGCTTTCTTT	CASRRGQNTEAFF
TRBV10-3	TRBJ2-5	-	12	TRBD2	TGTGCCTCGGGACTATCTATGGAGACCCAGTACTTC	CASGLSMETQYF
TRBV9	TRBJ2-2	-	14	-	TGTGCCAGCAGCGAACAGGGTGGGGCCGGGGAGCTGTTTTTT	CASSEQGGAGELFF
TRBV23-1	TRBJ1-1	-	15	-	TGCGCCAGCAGTCAATGTTTCCAACAGAACACTGAAGCTTTCTTT	CASSQCFQQNTEAFF
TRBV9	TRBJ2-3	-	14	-	TGTGCCAGCAGCGTGAGTGGTTTAGCTCATACGCAGTATTTT	CASSVSGLAHTQYF
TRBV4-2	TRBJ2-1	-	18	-	TGTGCCAGCAGCCAAGATCCCGGGGTGGGCATTTTATCCAATGAGCAGTTCTTC	CASSQDPGVGILSNEQFF
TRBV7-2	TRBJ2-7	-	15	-	TGTGCCAGCAGCTTAGAGGGAGGTGGCAGCTACGAGCAGTACTTC	CASSLEGGGSYEQYF
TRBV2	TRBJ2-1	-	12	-	TGTGCCACGACCACGGAGGGTTATGAGCAGTTCTTC	CATTTEGYEQFF
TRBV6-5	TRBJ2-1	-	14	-	TGTGCCAGCAGGAGACAGGACTCCTACAATGAGCAGTTCTTC	CASRRQDSYNEQFF
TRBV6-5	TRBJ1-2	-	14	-	TGTGCCAGCACCGCCCAGGGGTCCTACTATGGCTACACCTTC	CASTAQGSYYGYTF
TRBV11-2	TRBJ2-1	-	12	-	TGTGCCAGCAGCATAAGCGCCAATGAGCAGTTCTTC	CASSISANEQFF
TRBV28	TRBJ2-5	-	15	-	TGTGCCAGCAGTTTCGGGGACGCAGGGAGGAAGACCCAGTACTTC	CASSFGDAGRKTQYF
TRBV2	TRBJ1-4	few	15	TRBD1	TGTGCCAGCAGTAGACAGGGGCTCGTAAATGAAAAACTGTTTTTT	CASSRQGLVNEKLFF